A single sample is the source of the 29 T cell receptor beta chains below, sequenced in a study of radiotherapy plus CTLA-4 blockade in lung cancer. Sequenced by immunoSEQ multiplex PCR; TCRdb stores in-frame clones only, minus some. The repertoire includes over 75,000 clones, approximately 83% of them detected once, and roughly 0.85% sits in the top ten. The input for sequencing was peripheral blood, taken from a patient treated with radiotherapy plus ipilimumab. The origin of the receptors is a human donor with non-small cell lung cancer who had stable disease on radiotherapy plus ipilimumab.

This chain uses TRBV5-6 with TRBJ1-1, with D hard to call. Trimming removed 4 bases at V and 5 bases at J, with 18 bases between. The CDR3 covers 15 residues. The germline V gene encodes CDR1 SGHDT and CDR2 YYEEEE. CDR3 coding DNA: TGTGCCAGCAGCGTGGCCGACTACGATTTGACTGAAGCTTTCTTT. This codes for CASSVADYDLTEAFF.

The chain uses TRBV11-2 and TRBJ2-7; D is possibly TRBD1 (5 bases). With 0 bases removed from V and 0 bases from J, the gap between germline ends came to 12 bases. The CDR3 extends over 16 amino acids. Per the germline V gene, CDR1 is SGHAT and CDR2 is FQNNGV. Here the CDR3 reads CASSLEPAGRSYEQYF. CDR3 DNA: TGTGCCAGCAGCTTAGAACCGGCAGGGCGCTCCTACGAGCAGTACTTC.

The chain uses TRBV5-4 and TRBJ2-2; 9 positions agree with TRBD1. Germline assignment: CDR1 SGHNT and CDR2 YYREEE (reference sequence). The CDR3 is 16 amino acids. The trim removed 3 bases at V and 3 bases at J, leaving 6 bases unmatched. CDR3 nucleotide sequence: TGTGCCAGCAGCTCTAGACAGGGGGGAGACACCGGGGAGCTGTTTTTT. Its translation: CASSSRQGGDTGELFF.

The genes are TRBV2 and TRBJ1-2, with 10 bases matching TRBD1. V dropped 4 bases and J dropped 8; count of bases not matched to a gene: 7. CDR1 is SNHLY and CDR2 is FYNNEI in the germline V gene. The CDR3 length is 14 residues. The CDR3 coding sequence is TGTGCCAGCAGTGGACCAGACAGGGGGCGAGGCTACACCTTC. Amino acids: CASSGPDRGRGYTF. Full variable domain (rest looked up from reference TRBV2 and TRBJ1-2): EPEVTQTPSHQVTQMGQEVILRCVPISNHLYFYWYRQILGQKVEFLVSFYNNEISEKSEIFDDQFSVERPDGSNFTLKIRSTKLEDSAMYFCASSGPDRGRGYTFGSGTRLTVV.

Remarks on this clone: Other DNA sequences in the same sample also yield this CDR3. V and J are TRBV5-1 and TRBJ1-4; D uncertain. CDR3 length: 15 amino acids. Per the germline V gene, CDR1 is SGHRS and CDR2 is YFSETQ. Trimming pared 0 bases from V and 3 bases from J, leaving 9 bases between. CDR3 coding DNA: TGCGCCAGCAGCTTGGACGGCAGATCTAATGAAAAACTGTTTTTT. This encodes CASSLDGRSNEKLFF.

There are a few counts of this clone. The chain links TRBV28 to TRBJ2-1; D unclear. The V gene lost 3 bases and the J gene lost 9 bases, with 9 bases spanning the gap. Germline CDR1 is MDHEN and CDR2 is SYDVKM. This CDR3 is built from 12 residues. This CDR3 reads CASSLGGPEQFF. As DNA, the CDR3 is TGTGCCAGCAGTTTGGGCGGTCCTGAGCAGTTCTTC.

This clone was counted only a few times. This CDR3 reads CASSLAGTSGRRLGDTQYF. In DNA form, the CDR3 reads TGTGCCAGCAGCTTAGCTGGGACTAGCGGGAGGCGGCTGGGAGATACGCAGTATTTT. This chain connects TRBV7-8 to TRBJ2-3, with 15 bases matching TRBD2. The ends lost 0 bases at V and 5 bases at J; junction bases unmatched: 9. Germline values: CDR1 SGHVS, CDR2 FQNEAQ. CDR3 length equals 19 residues. Supplemented by reference TRBV7-8 and TRBJ2-3, the full variable domain reads GAGVSQSPRYKVAKRGQDVALRCDPISGHVSLFWYQQALGQGPEFLTYFQNEAQLDKSGLPSDRFFAERPEGSVSTLKIQRTQQEDSAVYLCASSLAGTSGRRLGDTQYFGPGTRLTVL.

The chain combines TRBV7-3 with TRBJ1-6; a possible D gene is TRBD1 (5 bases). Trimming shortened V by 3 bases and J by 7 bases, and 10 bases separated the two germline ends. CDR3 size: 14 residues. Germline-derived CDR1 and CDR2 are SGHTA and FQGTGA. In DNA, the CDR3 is TGTGCCAGCAGCTTTCAGGGTATGAATTCACCCCTCCACTTT. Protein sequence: CASSFQGMNSPLHF.

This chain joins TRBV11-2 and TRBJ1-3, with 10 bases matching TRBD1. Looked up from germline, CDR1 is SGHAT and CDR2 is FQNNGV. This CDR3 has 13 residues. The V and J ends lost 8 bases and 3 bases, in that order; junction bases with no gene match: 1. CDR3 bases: TGTGCCAGCGGGGACAGGGGTGGAAACACCATATATTTT. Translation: CASGDRGGNTIYF.

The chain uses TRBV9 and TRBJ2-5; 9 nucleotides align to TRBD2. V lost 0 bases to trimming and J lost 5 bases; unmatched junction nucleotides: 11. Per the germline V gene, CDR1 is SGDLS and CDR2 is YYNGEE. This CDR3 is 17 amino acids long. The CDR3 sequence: CASSVGRGGLVRETQYF. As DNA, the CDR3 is TGTGCCAGCAGCGTAGGGCGGGGGGGCCTGGTGAGGGAGACCCAGTACTTC.

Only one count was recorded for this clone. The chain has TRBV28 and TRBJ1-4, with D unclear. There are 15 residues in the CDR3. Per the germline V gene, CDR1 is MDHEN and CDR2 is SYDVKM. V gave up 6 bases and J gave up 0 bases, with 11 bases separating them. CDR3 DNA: TGTGCCAGCAGGTACCGGACTGCAACTAATGAAAAACTGTTTTTT. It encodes CASRYRTATNEKLFF.

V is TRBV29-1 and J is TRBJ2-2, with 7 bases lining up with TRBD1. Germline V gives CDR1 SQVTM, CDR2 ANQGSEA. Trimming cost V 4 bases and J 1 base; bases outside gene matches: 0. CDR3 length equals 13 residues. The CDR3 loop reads CSVGQGNTGELFF. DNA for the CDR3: TGCAGCGTTGGACAGGGGAACACCGGGGAGCTGTTTTTT.

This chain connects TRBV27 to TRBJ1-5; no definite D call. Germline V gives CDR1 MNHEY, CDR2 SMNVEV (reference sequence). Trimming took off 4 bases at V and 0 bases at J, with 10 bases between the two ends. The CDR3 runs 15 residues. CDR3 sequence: CASSSEQYSNQPQHF. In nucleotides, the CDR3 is TGTGCCAGCAGTTCCGAGCAGTATAGCAATCAGCCCCAGCATTTT.

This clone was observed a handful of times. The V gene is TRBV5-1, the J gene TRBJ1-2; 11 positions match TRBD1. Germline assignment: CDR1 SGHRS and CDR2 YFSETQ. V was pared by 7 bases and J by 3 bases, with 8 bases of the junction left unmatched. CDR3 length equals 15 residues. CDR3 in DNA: TGCGCCAGCCGGGAGGGGACAGGGGGTCACTATGGCTACACCTTC. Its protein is CASREGTGGHYGYTF.

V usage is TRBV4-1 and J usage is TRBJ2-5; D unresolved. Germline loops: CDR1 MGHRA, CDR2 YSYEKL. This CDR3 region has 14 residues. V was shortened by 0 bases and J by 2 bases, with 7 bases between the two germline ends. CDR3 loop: CASSQDTDQETQYF. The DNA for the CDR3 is TGCGCCAGCAGCCAAGATACGGATCAAGAGACCCAGTACTTC.

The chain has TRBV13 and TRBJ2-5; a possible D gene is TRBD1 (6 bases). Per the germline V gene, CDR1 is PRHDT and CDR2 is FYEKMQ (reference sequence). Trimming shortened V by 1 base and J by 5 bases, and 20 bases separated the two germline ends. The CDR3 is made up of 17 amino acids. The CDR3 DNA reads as TGTGCCAGCAGCTTAGAAGGGCAGGGGAGTTTGTGGGAGACCCAGTACTTC. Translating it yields CASSLEGQGSLWETQYF.

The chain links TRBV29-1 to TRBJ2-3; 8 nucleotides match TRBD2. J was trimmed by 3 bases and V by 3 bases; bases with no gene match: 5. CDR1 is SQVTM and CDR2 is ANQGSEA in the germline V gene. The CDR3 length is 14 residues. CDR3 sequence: CSVEKAGGTDTQYF. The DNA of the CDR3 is TGCAGCGTTGAGAAGGCGGGGGGAACAGATACGCAGTATTTT.

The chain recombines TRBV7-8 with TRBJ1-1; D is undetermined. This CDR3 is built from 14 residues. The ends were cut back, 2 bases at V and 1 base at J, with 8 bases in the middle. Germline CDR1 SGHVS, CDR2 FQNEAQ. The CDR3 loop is CASSLRVANTEAFF. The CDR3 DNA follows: TGTGCCAGCAGCTTACGGGTAGCGAACACTGAAGCTTTCTTT. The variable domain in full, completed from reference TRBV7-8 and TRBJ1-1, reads GAGVSQSPRYKVAKRGQDVALRCDPISGHVSLFWYQQALGQGPEFLTYFQNEAQLDKSGLPSDRFFAERPEGSVSTLKIQRTQQEDSAVYLCASSLRVANTEAFFGQGTRLTVV.

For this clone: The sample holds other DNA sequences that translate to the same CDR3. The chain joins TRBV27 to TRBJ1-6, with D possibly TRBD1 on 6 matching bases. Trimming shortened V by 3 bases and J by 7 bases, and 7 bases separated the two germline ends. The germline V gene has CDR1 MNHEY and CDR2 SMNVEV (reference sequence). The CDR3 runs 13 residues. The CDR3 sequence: CASSFRGNSPLHF. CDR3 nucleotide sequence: TGTGCCAGCAGTTTCAGGGGAAATTCACCCCTCCACTTT.

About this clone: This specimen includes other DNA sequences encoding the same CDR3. CDR3 region: CASSLAQGYEQYF. The CDR3 nucleotides read TGTGCCAGCAGCTTAGCGCAGGGGTACGAGCAGTACTTC. The V gene is TRBV7-8, the J gene TRBJ2-7; possibly TRBD1 for D (6 bases). The V gene's germline CDR1 is SGHVS and CDR2 FQNEAQ. The germline V and J ends were trimmed by 0 bases and 4 bases, with 7 bases remaining between them. The CDR3 length is 13 residues.

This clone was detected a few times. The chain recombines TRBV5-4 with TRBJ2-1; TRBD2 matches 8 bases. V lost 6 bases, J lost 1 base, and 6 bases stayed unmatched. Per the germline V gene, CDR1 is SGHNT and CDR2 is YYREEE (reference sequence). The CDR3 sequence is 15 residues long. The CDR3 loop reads CASTASGGSYNEQFF. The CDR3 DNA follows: TGTGCCAGCACGGCCAGCGGGGGTTCCTACAATGAGCAGTTCTTC.

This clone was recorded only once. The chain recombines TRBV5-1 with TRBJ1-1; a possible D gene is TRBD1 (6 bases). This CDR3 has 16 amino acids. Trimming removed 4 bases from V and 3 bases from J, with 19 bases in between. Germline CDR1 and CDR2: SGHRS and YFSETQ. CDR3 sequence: CASSIGDTLTYTEAFF. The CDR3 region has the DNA TGCGCCAGCAGCATAGGGGACACCCTAACCTACACTGAAGCTTTCTTT.

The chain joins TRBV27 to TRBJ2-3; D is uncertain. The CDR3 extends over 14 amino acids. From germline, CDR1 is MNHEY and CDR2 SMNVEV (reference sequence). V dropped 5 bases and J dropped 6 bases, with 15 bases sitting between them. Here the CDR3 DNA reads TGTGCCAGCAGTCACTCACCCGGAAGGGATACGCAGTATTTT. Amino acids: CASSHSPGRDTQYF.

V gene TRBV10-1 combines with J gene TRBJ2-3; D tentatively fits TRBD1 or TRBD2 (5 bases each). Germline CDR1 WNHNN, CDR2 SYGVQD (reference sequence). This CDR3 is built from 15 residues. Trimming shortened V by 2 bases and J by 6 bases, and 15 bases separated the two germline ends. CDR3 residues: CASSERKQGGDTQYF. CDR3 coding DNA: TGCGCCAGCAGTGAGCGTAAGCAGGGCGGGGATACGCAGTATTTT.

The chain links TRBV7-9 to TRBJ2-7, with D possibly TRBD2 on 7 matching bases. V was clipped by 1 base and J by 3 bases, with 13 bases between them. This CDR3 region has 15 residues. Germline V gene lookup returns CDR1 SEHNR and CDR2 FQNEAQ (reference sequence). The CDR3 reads CASSLVSGGHYEQYF. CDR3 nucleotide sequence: TGTGCCAGCAGCTTAGTCTCGGGGGGCCACTACGAGCAGTACTTC.

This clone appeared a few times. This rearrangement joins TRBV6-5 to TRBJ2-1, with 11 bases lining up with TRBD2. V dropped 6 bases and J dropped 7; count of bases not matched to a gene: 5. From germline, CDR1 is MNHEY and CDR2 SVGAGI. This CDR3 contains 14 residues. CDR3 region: CASRPSGGQNEQFF. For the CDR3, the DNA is TGTGCCAGCAGGCCTAGCGGGGGGCAGAATGAGCAGTTCTTC.

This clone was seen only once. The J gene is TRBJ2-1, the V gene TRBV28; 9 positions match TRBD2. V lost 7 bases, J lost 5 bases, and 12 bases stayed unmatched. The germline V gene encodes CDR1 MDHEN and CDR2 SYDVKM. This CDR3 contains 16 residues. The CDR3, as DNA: TGTGCCAGCATCCCTGGGGGAGCGGGAGGAAACAATGAGCAGTTCTTC. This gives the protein CASIPGGAGGNNEQFF.

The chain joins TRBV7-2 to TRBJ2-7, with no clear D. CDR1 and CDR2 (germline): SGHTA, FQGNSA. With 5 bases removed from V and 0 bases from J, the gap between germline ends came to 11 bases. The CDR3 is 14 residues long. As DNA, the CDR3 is TGTGCCAGCAGCCAGTGGACCGGCTCCTACGAGCAGTACTTC. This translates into CASSQWTGSYEQYF.

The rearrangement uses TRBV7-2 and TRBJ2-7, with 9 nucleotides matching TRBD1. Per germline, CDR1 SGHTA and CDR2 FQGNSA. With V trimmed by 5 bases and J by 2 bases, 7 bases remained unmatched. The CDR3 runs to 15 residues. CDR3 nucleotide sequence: TGTGCCAGCAGCCGATCCGGGACAGGGACCTACGAGCAGTACTTC. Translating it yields CASSRSGTGTYEQYF.